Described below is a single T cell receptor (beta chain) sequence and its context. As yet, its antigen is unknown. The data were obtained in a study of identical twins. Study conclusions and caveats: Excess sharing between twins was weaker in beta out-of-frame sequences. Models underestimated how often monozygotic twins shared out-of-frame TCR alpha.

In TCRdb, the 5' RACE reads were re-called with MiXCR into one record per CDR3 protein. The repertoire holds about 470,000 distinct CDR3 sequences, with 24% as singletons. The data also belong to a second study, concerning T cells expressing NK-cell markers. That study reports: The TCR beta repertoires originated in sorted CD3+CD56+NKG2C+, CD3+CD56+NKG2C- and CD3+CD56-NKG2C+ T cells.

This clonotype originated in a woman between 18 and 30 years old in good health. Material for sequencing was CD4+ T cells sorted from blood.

CDR3 sequence: CASSQDTAGGPIEQFF. The CDR3 nucleotides are TGTGCCAGCAGCCAAGACACAGCGGGAGGGCCTATTGAGCAGTTCTTC. The chain couples TRBV4-2 to TRBJ2-1; 10 positions agree with TRBD2. Trimming took 0 bases from V and 9 from J; bases not matched to a gene: 8. Germline CDR1 is LGHNA and CDR2 is YNFKEQ. This CDR3 contains 16 residues.